Each of the 14 T cell receptor beta chains below was sequenced from the same sample in a study of blood T cell repertoires in COVID-19. Assay: immunoSEQ multiplex PCR; the TCRdb copy retains only in-frame clones and omits some. The sample includes tens of thousands of clones, almost 85% seen only once; the top ten take about 16%. What was sequenced was peripheral blood. The receptors originated from a man aged 55 to 70 with COVID-19, enrolled during active disease.

This chain links TRBV12-3 or TRBV12-4 with TRBJ2-2, with 7 bases aligning to TRBD2. V gave up 3 bases and J gave up 6 bases; unmatched junction bases: 1. CDR3 size: 13 residues. The CDR3 sequence is CASSFGLAGELFF. The CDR3 DNA is TGTGCCAGCAGTTTTGGACTAGCCGGGGAGCTGTTTTTT.

In its sample, this clone ranks as medium-sized. This sequence joins TRBV5-1 and TRBJ2-2; the match to TRBD2 covers 9 bases. V was pared by 0 bases and J by 4 bases, with 10 bases of the junction left unmatched. The CDR3 sequence is 18 residues long. In germline, CDR1 is SGHRS, CDR2 YFSETQ. Here the CDR3 DNA reads TGCGCCAGCAGCTTGGGTTATTCTAGCGGGGAAAGCACCGGGGAGCTGTTTTTT. It codes for CASSLGYSSGESTGELFF.

This chain uses TRBV7-3 with TRBJ2-3, with D hard to call. Germline lookup yields CDR1 SGHTA and CDR2 FQGTGA. The CDR3 loop spans 15 amino acids. Trimming took off 5 bases at V and 3 bases at J, with 15 bases between the two ends. CDR3 sequence (DNA): TGTGCCAGCAGCACCAGGATGAGTGGAACAGATACGCAGTATTTT. Amino acid sequence: CASSTRMSGTDTQYF. Variable domain in full (rest from reference TRBV7-3 and TRBJ2-3): GAGVSQTPSNKVTEKGKYVELRCDPISGHTALYWYRQSLGQGPEFLIYFQGTGAADDSGLPNDRFFAVRPEGSVSTLKIQRTERGDSAVYLCASSTRMSGTDTQYFGPGTRLTVL.

This clone was detected only once. The rearrangement uses TRBV28 and TRBJ1-1; D is possibly TRBD1 (6 bases). CDR3 size: 12 residues. The ends were cut back, 4 bases at V and 8 bases at J, with 11 bases in the middle. Germline assignment: CDR1 MDHEN and CDR2 SYDVKM. The chain's CDR3 is CASSSGQPEAFF. In nucleotides, the CDR3 is TGTGCCAGCAGTTCTGGACAGCCAGAAGCTTTCTTT.

J is TRBJ1-1 and V is TRBV3-1 (or the pseudogene TRBV3-2); the D is unclear. CDR1 is LGHDT, CDR2 YNNKEL, per germline (reference sequence). CDR3 length equals 15 residues. V dropped 1 base and J dropped 0 bases, with 9 bases sitting between them. CDR3 DNA sequence: TGTGCCAGCAGCCAAGGAGCACAGATGAACACTGAAGCTTTCTTT. Amino acids: CASSQGAQMNTEAFF.

The gene calls are TRBV11-1 and TRBJ2-5; TRBD2 agrees at 13 bases. There are 16 residues in the CDR3. Per the germline V gene, CDR1 is SGHAT and CDR2 is FQDESV (reference sequence). Germline trimming cut 5 bases from V and 5 bases from J; bases unmatched to any gene: 8. In nucleotides, the CDR3 is TGTGCCAGCAGCATCAGGACTAGCGGGAGTCCGGAGACCCAGTACTTC. Translated: CASSIRTSGSPETQYF.

J is TRBJ2-5 and V is TRBV7-7, with D possibly being TRBD2 (5 bases). Germline loops: CDR1 SSHAT, CDR2 FNYEAQ (reference sequence). V lost 5 bases to trimming and J lost 0 bases, with 13 bases between them. CDR3 size: 15 residues. DNA of the CDR3: TGTGCCAGCAGCCCTAGCTTTGAAGACCAAGAGACCCAGTACTTC. Its translation: CASSPSFEDQETQYF.

This chain joins TRBV19 and TRBJ2-7; 9 positions agree with TRBD1. Germline-derived CDR1 and CDR2 are LNHDA and SQIVND (reference sequence). The trim removed 6 bases at V and 6 bases at J, leaving 9 bases unmatched. There are 14 residues in the CDR3. The CDR3 DNA follows: TGTGCCAGTAGGAGACAGGGGGATAGGGGCGAGCAGTACTTC. Its protein is CASRRQGDRGEQYF.

The V call is TRBV12-3 or TRBV12-4, the J call TRBJ1-2; a weak D match, TRBD1 (5 bases). The V gene lost 1 base and the J gene lost 7 bases, with 10 bases spanning the gap. The CDR3 length is 13 residues. The CDR3 reads CASSLVQGSGYTF. The CDR3 bases are TGTGCCAGCAGTTTAGTCCAGGGTAGTGGCTACACCTTC.

This chain uses TRBV5-1 with TRBJ2-1; D is perhaps TRBD2 (6 bases). The CDR3 is made up of 14 amino acids. V was clipped by 5 bases and J by 2 bases, with 11 bases between them. The germline gives CDR1 SGHRS, CDR2 YFSETQ. The CDR3 DNA reads as TGCGCCAGCAGTACGACGGGGGCCTACAATGAGCAGTTCTTC. It encodes CASSTTGAYNEQFF.

DNA for the CDR3: TGTGCCAGCAGCCGGACAGGGGTAAGGGAGACCCAGTACTTC. It encodes CASSRTGVRETQYF. The V and J genes are TRBV3-1 (or the pseudogene TRBV3-2) and TRBJ2-5; 9 bases are shared with TRBD1. V was pared by 4 bases and J by 5 bases, with 5 bases of the junction left unmatched. The length of the CDR3 is 14 residues. Germline lookup yields CDR1 LGHDT and CDR2 YNNKEL (reference sequence).

The chain combines TRBV7-2 with TRBJ2-7; weak D call: TRBD2 (7 bases). This CDR3 has 15 residues. Germline V gives CDR1 SGHTA, CDR2 FQGNSA. Trimming cost V 6 bases and J 6 bases, with 21 bases left between them. The CDR3 DNA reads TGTGCCAGCAGTAACGGGGGTGCGGGGGCTTCCGAGCAGTACTTC. Its translation is CASSNGGAGASEQYF.

The chain joins TRBV3-1 (or the pseudogene TRBV3-2) to TRBJ2-6; D unclear. Germline V lookup: CDR1 LGHDT, CDR2 YNNKEL (reference sequence). This CDR3 has 15 amino acids. V was shortened by 0 bases and J by 1 base, with 4 bases between the two germline ends. The CDR3 bases are TGTGCCAGCAGCCAAGATCTTTCTGGGGCCAACGTCCTGACTTTC. Encoded protein: CASSQDLSGANVLTF.

The chain is built from TRBV29-1 and TRBJ2-3, with TRBD2 matching 7 bases. The CDR3 spans 15 residues. Trimming cost V 2 bases and J 0 bases; bases outside gene matches: 5. Per the germline V gene, CDR1 is SQVTM and CDR2 is ANQGSEA. The chain's CDR3 is CSVEKRDSSTDTQYF. DNA of the CDR3: TGCAGCGTTGAAAAGCGGGACTCAAGCACAGATACGCAGTATTTT.